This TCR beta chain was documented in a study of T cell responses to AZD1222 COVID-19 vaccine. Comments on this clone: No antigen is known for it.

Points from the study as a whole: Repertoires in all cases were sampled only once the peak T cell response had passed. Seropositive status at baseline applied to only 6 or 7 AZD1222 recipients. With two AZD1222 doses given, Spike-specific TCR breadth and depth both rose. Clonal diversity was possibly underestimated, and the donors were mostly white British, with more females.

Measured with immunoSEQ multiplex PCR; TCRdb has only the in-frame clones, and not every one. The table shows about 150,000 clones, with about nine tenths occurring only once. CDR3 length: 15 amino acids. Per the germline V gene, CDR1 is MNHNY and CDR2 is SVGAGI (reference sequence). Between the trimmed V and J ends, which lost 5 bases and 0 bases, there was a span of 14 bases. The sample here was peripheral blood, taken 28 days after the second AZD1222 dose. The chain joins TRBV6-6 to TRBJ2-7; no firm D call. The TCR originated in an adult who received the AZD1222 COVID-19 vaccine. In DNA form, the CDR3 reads TGTGCCAGCAGTGGATATATGGGGTTCTCCTACGAGCAGTACTTC. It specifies CASSGYMGFSYEQYF.